The TCR beta chain described here comes from a study of shared clonotypes between healthy human individuals. Across the study: Donors, aged 18 to 49, were a couple of women and three men.

The assay was immunoSEQ multiplex PCR, and TCRdb's table has in-frame clones only and misses some. The table includes about 2.1 million clones, about 92% detected once. Trimming removed 3 bases at V and 5 bases at J, with 14 bases between. The length of the CDR3 is 15 residues. Germline V gene data show CDR1 as KGHSH and CDR2 as LQKENI. Terminally differentiated effector memory CD45RA+ cells were excluded from the naive CD8 cells, which were CD45RO-negative and positively selected for CCR7. The healthy adult donors were HIV-negative and reported no recent acute infections or vaccinations. Source material: naive CD8+ T cells from PBMCs. The chain employs TRBV18 and TRBJ2-1; D not certain. The origin of this receptor is a man aged 18 to 29 in good health. Some clones in this sample may be carry-over from other donors' samples. Here the CDR3 DNA reads TGTGCCAGCTCACCCCCGCCGGACCGAAACAATGAGCAGTTCTTC. As protein: CASSPPPDRNNEQFF.